This T cell receptor beta chain was captured by sequencing in a study of blood T cell repertoires in COVID-19. Study as a whole: PBMCs, B-cell-depleted T cells, or T cells were the source of the cDNA or gDNA that made up the material.

The CDR3 totals 14 residues. The germline V gene encodes CDR1 MDHEN and CDR2 SYDVKM. Losses at the gene ends were 2 bases for V and 8 bases for J; bases not matched to a gene: 8. In the authors' workflow: Researchers report that nucleated cell counts were estimated from reference gene primer amplification. Generated by immunoSEQ multiplex PCR, the TCRdb table keeps only in-frame clones and is missing some. That table furnishes V, J and clone size, whereas the DNA furnished D and trimming. The repertoire holds about 63,000 clones, with 92% as singletons. The chain employs TRBV28 and TRBJ1-2, with 7 positions matching TRBD1. The sequenced sample consisted of peripheral blood. The TCR originated in a man aged 50 or older with active COVID-19. The DNA for the CDR3 is TGTGCCAGCAGTTTAAGGCAGGGGGTCGGCGGCTACACCTTC. Residues: CASSLRQGVGGYTF.